There are many counts of the clone carrying this T cell receptor beta chain. Its antigen is not known. CD45RO/CCR7/CD25/CD127/CD95/CD27 staining was used to isolate CD4+ naive, central memory, regulatory and stem cell-like memory cells by sorting. The record originates from a study of beta chain features in type 1 diabetes. V lost 5 bases and J lost 1, with 12 bases in between. Germline V lookup: CDR1 GTSNPN, CDR2 SVGIG (reference sequence). The CDR3 loop spans 14 amino acids. General study findings and limits: VDJ junctions sequenced from type 1 diabetes patients showed fewer insertions and more deletions.

Sequencing targeted expressed TCRB transcripts, as all isolated RNA had been reverse transcribed. Generated by immunoSEQ multiplex PCR, the TCRdb table keeps only in-frame clones and is missing some. The sample has approximately 200,000 clones, over 9.5% seen once; the top ten hold approximately 0.03%. This TCR was recovered from a woman between 18 and 30 years old in good health. Sequencing was carried out using naive CD4+ T cells from blood. The chain employs TRBV30 and TRBJ2-4; tentatively, D is TRBD1 (6 bases). Here the CDR3 reads CAWRQVVAKNIQYF. The CDR3 region has the DNA TGTGCCTGGCGACAGGTGGTGGCCAAAAACATTCAGTACTTC.